The entry below describes one T cell receptor beta chain. In this sample, this clonotype turned up many times. Its antigen specificity is not known. No quality values exist for individual bases; no much larger clone is one base distant. The source of the sample is a study of T cells after yellow fever vaccination (dated by TCRdb to between 2018 and 2021). Background for the entire study: The SMART-Seq v4 Ultra Low Input RNA kit was used to prepare libraries from fractions with low cell numbers. Bulk TCR alpha and beta repertoires were sequenced longitudinally to track T-cell clones before and after primary and booster YFV17D yellow fever vaccination. The cohort comprised two healthy male donors, one aged 18 to 29 and one aged 30 to 40 years. Bulk PBMC replicates and cell subsets were isolated from blood drawn at multiple timepoints before and after both primary and secondary immunization. General conclusions and limits of the study: After the booster, most clones that had expanded after primary vaccination were detected again (almost 97% of CD4 and about 88% of CD8), suggesting broad maintenance of memory. Computational filtering was required because FACS-sorted repertoires could contain abundant contaminating clonotypes from the bulk population. Because only a couple of donors were included in the study, the extent to which the findings can be generalized is limited. A small share of clonotypes occurred in both CD4 and CD8 compartments, likely arising from convergent recombination. Compared with the primary T-cell response, the secondary T-cell response was faster but weaker, reaching its peak on day 5 rather than on day 15.

The sample's treatment or condition label is to be understood as: live attenuated yellow fever vaccine strain. Two biological replicates of bulk PBMCs were collected at each blood-draw timepoint. PBMCs were isolated from peripheral blood using a standard Ficoll-Paque protocol. RNA was extracted with TriZol from bulk PBMCs, CD4 and CD8 fractions, and dextramer-positive and dextramer-negative fractions. TCR cDNA was synthesized by 5'RACE template switching, which introduced a universal primer site and unique molecular identifiers. Priming of cDNA synthesis was performed from both the TCR alpha and TCR beta constant segments. Two PCR steps were used to amplify libraries, with sample barcodes and sequencing adapters being added in the second step. Sequencing of libraries was performed on Illumina HiSeq 2500 (2x100 bp) or NovaSeq (2x150 bp). In the source study's methods: Reads were demultiplexed and collapsed into UMI consensus sequences with MIGEC, and V(D)J alignment was performed with MiXCR. Clonotypes responding to the vaccine were identified with edgeR on replicate PBMC samples, with the criteria of FDR below 0.01 and a log2 fold change above 5 up to day 15. Each bulk clonotype was labeled CD4 or CD8 based on which sequenced repertoire, CD4 or CD8, contained the clonotype at higher abundance. TCRdb ran its own pipeline on the public reads, namely fastp trimming at Q25 and MiXCR clone calling, and kept in-frame beta chains. All rows with the same CDR3 protein become a single entry with the most common DNA and genes. These V and J calls are TCRdb output, not the study's own analysis. Counted in this sample were about 300,000 distinct CDR3 sequences; 6.8% of them appeared once. The biggest ten clones account for over 15% of the sample.

This receptor was obtained from a man aged 18 to 30 who received the YFV17D yellow fever vaccine. This specimen consisted of PBMCs, obtained around 45 days after the first yellow fever vaccination.

The nucleotide sequence reads TGTGCCAGCAGCCCCTCGAGGTTTCGCACAGATACGCAGTATTTT. The encoded protein is CASSPSRFRTDTQYF. Recombination joined TRBV7-9 with TRBJ2-3; the D segment cannot be called with confidence. V is shortened by 5 bases, J by 1 base, and the region joining them spans 13 bases. Based on the germline V gene (reference sequence), the CDR1 and CDR2 sequences are SEHNR and FQNEAQ. Counted from cysteine to phenylalanine, this CDR3 has 15 amino acids. Only the CDR3 DNA stays, 45 bases, in frame from base 1.